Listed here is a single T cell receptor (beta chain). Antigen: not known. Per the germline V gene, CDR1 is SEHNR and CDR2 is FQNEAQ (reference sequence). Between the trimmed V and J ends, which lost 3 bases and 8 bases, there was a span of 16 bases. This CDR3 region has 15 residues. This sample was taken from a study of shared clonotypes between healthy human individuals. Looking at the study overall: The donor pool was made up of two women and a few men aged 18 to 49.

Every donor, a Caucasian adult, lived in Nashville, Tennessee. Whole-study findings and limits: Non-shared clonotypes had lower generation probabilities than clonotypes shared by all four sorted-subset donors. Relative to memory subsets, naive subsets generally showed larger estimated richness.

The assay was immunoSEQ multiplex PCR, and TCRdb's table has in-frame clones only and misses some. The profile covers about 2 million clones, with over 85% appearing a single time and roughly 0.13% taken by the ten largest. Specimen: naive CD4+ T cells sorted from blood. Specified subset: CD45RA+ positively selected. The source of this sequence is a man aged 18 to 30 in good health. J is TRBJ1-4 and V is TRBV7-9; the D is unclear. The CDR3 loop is CASSFVPGPMEKLFF. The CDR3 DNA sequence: TGTGCCAGCAGCTTCGTACCCGGGCCGATGGAAAAACTGTTTTTT. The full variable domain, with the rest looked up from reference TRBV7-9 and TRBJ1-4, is DTGVSQNPRHKITKRGQNVTFRCDPISEHNRLYWYRQTLGQGPEFLTYFQNEAQLEKSRLLSDRFSAERPKGSFSTLEIQRTEQGDSAMYLCASSFVPGPMEKLFFGSGTQLSVL.